This is a list of T cell receptor beta chains from one sample in a study of blood T cell repertoires in COVID-19. Sequencing used immunoSEQ multiplex PCR; TCRdb keeps in-frame clones, though not all of them. The sample yields 150,000 to 200,000 clones, about 90% seen once. The sequenced material came from peripheral blood. The receptors here all came from a man aged 60-69 years with acute or convalescent COVID-19. Both conserved end residues are part of each CDR3. A D gene is named only where the DNA matches it firmly. Size is omitted from some rows. Given values are once, few, many or a class for expanded clones.

size,V,D,J,CDR3,DNA
-,TRBV7-9,-,TRBJ2-5,CASSLAQSQETQYF,TGTGCCAGCAGCTTAGCGCAGTCACAAGAGACCCAGTACTTC
-,TRBV9,TRBD2,TRBJ2-1,CASSFGTSGGRGEQFF,TGTGCCAGCAGCTTCGGGACTAGCGGGGGGAGGGGTGAGCAGTTCTTC
-,TRBV19,TRBD1,TRBJ1-2,CASRPTGNYGYTF,TGTGCCAGTCGACCGACAGGGAACTATGGCTACACCTTC
once,TRBV6-5,-,TRBJ2-1,CASSYGRINEQFF,TGTGCCAGCAGTTACGGCCGCATCAATGAGCAGTTCTTC
-,TRBV7-9,TRBD1,TRBJ1-2,CASSLDGQGPGYTF,TGTGCCAGCAGCTTAGATGGACAGGGGCCTGGCTACACCTTC
-,TRBV7-3,TRBD1,TRBJ1-2,CASSHGTAVYGYTF,TGTGCCAGCAGCCACGGGACAGCCGTCTATGGCTACACCTTC
-,TRBV24-1,-,TRBJ1-5,CATSDHRQVNQPQHF,TGTGCCACCAGTGACCACCGACAGGTCAATCAGCCCCAGCATTTT
-,TRBV20-1,-,TRBJ1-1,CSASRSFEDTEAFF,TGCAGTGCTAGTAGATCTTTCGAGGACACTGAAGCTTTCTTT
-,TRBV11-2,-,TRBJ2-3,CASSLDAGGGDTQYF,TGTGCCAGCAGCTTAGATGCGGGCGGTGGAGATACGCAGTATTTT
-,TRBV11-2,-,TRBJ1-1,CASSLIVGGRTEAFF,TGTGCCAGCAGCTTAATCGTCGGGGGAAGGACTGAAGCTTTCTTT
-,TRBV5-4,-,TRBJ1-6,CASSYVQGGVSPLHF,TGTGCCAGCAGCTACGTTCAGGGAGGAGTATCACCCCTCCACTTT
-,TRBV18,-,TRBJ2-1,CASSENEQFF,TGTGCCAGCTCAGAGAATGAGCAGTTCTTC